This entry lists 9 T cell receptor beta chains sequenced from one sample in a study of long-term antiretroviral therapy in people with HIV. immunoSEQ v3.0 was run at survey level. Some clones are missing from TCRdb's copy, which holds only in-frame ones; the method was immunoSEQ multiplex PCR. The sample gives 40,000 to 45,000 clones, roughly 96% of which show up once; about 2.6% is in the top ten. Source: unsorted PBMCs, taken 3.7 years after starting antiretroviral therapy. The origin of the receptors is a woman between 50 and 59 years old with HIV.

The chain links TRBV6-5 to TRBJ2-1, with D possibly being TRBD1 (7 bases). The CDR3 is made up of 14 amino acids. Between the trimmed V and J ends, which lost 2 bases and 5 bases, there was a span of 10 bases. Germline V gives CDR1 MNHEY, CDR2 SVGAGI. Here the CDR3 DNA reads TGTGCCAGCAGTTACGCGGGACAGAACAATGAGCAGTTCTTC. It codes for CASSYAGQNNEQFF.

The chain links TRBV4-1 to TRBJ1-4; 8 bases match TRBD1. J lost 0 bases, V lost 0 bases, and 12 bases had no gene match. This CDR3 has 20 amino acids. Germline values: CDR1 MGHRA, CDR2 YSYEKL. The CDR3, as DNA: TGCGCCAGCAGCCAAGAGAAAAGGACAGGGAGGAGTGCAACTAATGAAAAACTGTTTTTT. Translated: CASSQEKRTGRSATNEKLFF.

V and J are TRBV5-4 and TRBJ2-6; TRBD2 is a possible D gene (5 bases). Germline V gene data show CDR1 as SGHNT and CDR2 as YYREEE (reference sequence). CDR3 length equals 19 residues. The V end lost 0 bases, the J end lost 1 base, and 17 bases lay between the germline ends. The CDR3 nucleotides are TGTGCCAGCAGCTTGGAAGCATCGGTGACGGGATCTGGGGCCAACGTCCTGACTTTC. Translation gives CASSLEASVTGSGANVLTF.

CDR3 bases: TGTGCCAGCAGCTTAGCGCGGGGCATATCCAACTATGGCTACACCTTC. The encoded protein is CASSLARGISNYGYTF. This rearrangement joins TRBV7-6 to TRBJ1-2; TRBD1 might be the D (5 bases). Per germline, CDR1 SGHVS and CDR2 FNYEAQ. The CDR3 covers 16 residues. The ends were cut back, 0 bases at V and 2 bases at J, with 13 bases in the middle.

V and J are TRBV6-4 and TRBJ1-5; D is ambiguous. Germline CDR1 and CDR2: MRHNA and SNTAGT. With 6 bases removed from V and 0 bases from J, the gap between germline ends came to 15 bases. The CDR3 consists of 16 residues. The CDR3 reads CASSSQLAYSNQPQHF. The CDR3 DNA is TGTGCCAGCAGCTCACAGCTCGCGTATAGCAATCAGCCCCAGCATTTT.

The chain has TRBV30 and TRBJ2-3; 11 positions match TRBD2. Germline CDR1 GTSNPN, CDR2 SVGIG (reference sequence). V shed 4 bases, J shed 1 base, and the junction held 4 bases outside the gene matches. The CDR3 consists of 15 residues. This CDR3 reads CAWTGLAGRTDTQYF. In nucleotides, the CDR3 is TGTGCCTGGACCGGACTAGCGGGCCGCACAGATACGCAGTATTTT. The variable domain in full, completed from reference TRBV30 and TRBJ2-3, reads SQTIHQWPATLVQPVGSPLSLECTVEGTSNPNLYWYRQAAGRGLQLLFYSVGIGQISSEVPQNLSASRPQDRQFILSSKKLLLSDSGFYLCAWTGLAGRTDTQYFGPGTRLTVL.

As regards this clone: Other DNA sequences of this sample code for an identical CDR3. The rearrangement links TRBV5-5 to TRBJ2-1; no firm D call. This CDR3 is 13 amino acids long. CDR1 is SGHKS and CDR2 is YYEKEE in the germline V gene (reference sequence). Trimming left V 0 bases short and J 5 bases short, with 6 bases between. For the CDR3, the DNA is TGTGCCAGCAGCTTGGGTCCCGACAATGAGCAGTTCTTC. Protein sequence: CASSLGPDNEQFF.

The rearrangement uses TRBV15 and TRBJ2-3, with D perhaps matching TRBD2 (6 bases). The CDR3 loop spans 15 amino acids. Trimming removed 3 bases from V and 3 bases from J, with 13 bases in between. CDR1 and CDR2 from the germline V gene are LNHNV and YYDKDF (reference sequence). CDR3 protein: CATSRGGIQTDTQYF. CDR3 nucleotide sequence: TGTGCCACCAGCAGGGGAGGAATACAGACAGATACGCAGTATTTT.

Regarding this clone: A read error may explain this, as a much larger clone is one base away. CDR3 sequence: CASSRGGNTEAFF. CDR3 coding DNA: TGTGCCAGCAGCCGGGGGGGGAACACTGAAGCTTTCTTT. The chain couples TRBV7-9 to TRBJ1-1; tentative D call: TRBD1 (5 bases). Germline values: CDR1 SEHNR, CDR2 FQNEAQ (reference sequence). The V and J ends lost 5 bases and 1 base respectively, with 8 bases between them. CDR3 length: 13 residues.